This entry lists 30 T cell receptor beta chains sequenced from one sample in a study of blood T cell repertoires in COVID-19. The repertoire was sequenced with immunoSEQ multiplex PCR; TCRdb's copy has only in-frame clones and lacks some. The data contain roughly 140,000 clones, 85% of them singletons. Sequencing used PBMCs or T cells enriched from blood (not recorded which). The receptors come from a woman in her thirties or forties who had recovered from COVID-19.

The chain's CDR3 is CASSQLSPSGGTSYEPTDTQYF. In DNA, the CDR3 is TGTGCCAGCAGCCAACTGTCACCTAGCGGGGGAACGAGTTACGAACCCACAGATACGCAGTATTTT. The rearrangement uses TRBV4-2 and TRBJ2-3; 10 nucleotides line up with TRBD2. V dropped 2 bases and J dropped 2; count of bases not matched to a gene: 22. The length of the CDR3 is 22 residues. Germline V CDR1 and CDR2: LGHNA, YNFKEQ.

This clone appeared once. The chain joins TRBV19 to TRBJ1-6; D remains unclear. CDR1 LNHDA and CDR2 SQIVND come from the germline V gene (reference sequence). V lost 5 bases and J lost 6, with 20 bases in between. The CDR3 has 17 amino acids. This CDR3 is CASSPLPGPGSNSPLHF. In DNA form, the CDR3 reads TGTGCCAGTAGTCCTCTCCCGGGCCCCGGGAGTAATTCACCCCTCCACTTT.

V and J are TRBV30 and TRBJ2-5, with a tentative D call TRBD1 (6 bases). Trimming took off 8 bases at V and 5 bases at J, with 18 bases between the two ends. CDR3 length: 13 residues. The germline V gene has CDR1 GTSNPN and CDR2 SVGIG (reference sequence). CDR3 loop: CAPGVGFEETQYF. The CDR3, as DNA: TGTGCCCCAGGGGTAGGGTTTGAGGAGACCCAGTACTTC.

About this clone: This specimen includes other DNA sequences encoding the same CDR3. This chain connects TRBV5-1 to TRBJ2-1, with 9 bases fitting TRBD1. V trimming: 2 bases; J trimming: 7 bases; junction bases outside the gene matches: 1. CDR3 size: 13 residues. Looked up from germline, CDR1 is SGHRS and CDR2 is YFSETQ. This chain's CDR3 is CASSLQGANEQFF. The CDR3 DNA is TGCGCCAGCAGCTTACAGGGGGCGAATGAGCAGTTCTTC.

The J gene is TRBJ1-2, the V gene TRBV6-5; 7 bases line up with TRBD1. Germline V gives CDR1 MNHEY, CDR2 SVGAGI. The CDR3 is made up of 16 amino acids. Germline trimming cut 0 bases from V and 2 bases from J; bases unmatched to any gene: 6. CDR3 in amino acids: CASSYSNSRGNYGYTF. CDR3 DNA: TGTGCCAGCAGTTACTCGAACTCCAGGGGGAACTATGGCTACACCTTC.

The genes are TRBV7-8 and TRBJ2-7; TRBD1 agrees at 9 bases. Trimming took 5 bases from V and 1 from J; bases not matched to a gene: 6. CDR1 is SGHVS, CDR2 FQNEAQ, per germline. This CDR3 is built from 15 residues. The CDR3 sequence is CASSLRQGDSYEQYF. For the CDR3, the DNA is TGTGCCAGCAGCCTAAGACAGGGGGATTCCTACGAGCAGTACTTC.

The rearrangement links TRBV2 to TRBJ1-5, with a possible D match to TRBD1 (6 bases). The CDR3 is 15 residues long. Germline lookup yields CDR1 SNHLY and CDR2 FYNNEI. V gave up 3 bases and J gave up 2 bases, with 11 bases separating them. The CDR3 bases are TGTGCCAGCAGTGAGGAACAGGGAGGCAATCAGCCCCAGCATTTT. Its protein is CASSEEQGGNQPQHF. Full variable domain (outside the CDR3, taken from reference TRBV2 and TRBJ1-5): EPEVTQTPSHQVTQMGQEVILRCVPISNHLYFYWYRQILGQKVEFLVSFYNNEISEKSEIFDDQFSVERPDGSNFTLKIRSTKLEDSAMYFCASSEEQGGNQPQHFGDGTRLSIL.

The genes are TRBV30 and TRBJ2-1; possibly TRBD2 for D (5 bases). CDR1 is GTSNPN and CDR2 is SVGIG in the germline V gene (reference sequence). V was trimmed by 7 bases and J by 6 bases, leaving 16 bases between them. This CDR3 spans 13 amino acids. CDR3 coding DNA: TGTGCCTCCGAGGCTAGCACTGCCAATGAGCAGTTCTTC. It encodes CASEASTANEQFF.

V usage is TRBV4-1 and J usage is TRBJ1-1; D may be TRBD1 (6 bases). Per the germline V gene, CDR1 is MGHRA and CDR2 is YSYEKL. V was pared by 0 bases and J by 1 base, with 9 bases between. This CDR3 has 15 amino acids. The chain's CDR3 is CASSQEGAGNTEAFF. The CDR3 DNA reads as TGCGCCAGCAGCCAAGAGGGGGCGGGGAACACTGAAGCTTTCTTT.

This clone was detected only once. The chain uses TRBV10-3 and TRBJ2-2; TRBD2 is a possible D gene (5 bases). Per the germline V gene, CDR1 is ENHRY and CDR2 is SYGVKD. The V and J ends lost 7 bases and 7 bases respectively, with 10 bases between them. The CDR3 has 12 amino acids. The CDR3 spells CAITSGIGELFF. The CDR3 bases are TGTGCCATCACCTCGGGGATCGGGGAGCTGTTTTTT.

The sample holds a few counts of this clone. The J gene is TRBJ2-3, the V gene TRBV13, with D tentatively TRBD2 (6 bases). V was cut by 5 bases and J by 6 bases, with 21 bases left in between. Germline CDR1 and CDR2: PRHDT and FYEKMQ (reference sequence). The CDR3 loop spans 16 amino acids. This CDR3 is CASSHIRRDAPDTQYF. The CDR3 DNA reads as TGTGCCAGCAGCCATATAAGGAGGGACGCCCCGGATACGCAGTATTTT.

This clone turned up a few times. The chain recombines TRBV5-6 with TRBJ2-3; 7 nucleotides align to TRBD2. CDR3 length: 16 residues. V shed 2 bases and J 0 bases; nucleotides not matched to a gene: 6. Germline lookup yields CDR1 SGHDT and CDR2 YYEEEE. This CDR3 reads CASSFYSGDSTDTQYF. DNA for the CDR3: TGTGCCAGCAGCTTCTACAGCGGGGATAGCACAGATACGCAGTATTTT.

The chain has TRBV14 and TRBJ2-5; 10 bases align to TRBD2. J lost 5 bases, V lost 6 bases, and 9 bases had no gene match. Germline-derived CDR1 and CDR2 are SGHDN and FVKESK. The CDR3 runs 15 residues. The CDR3 region has the DNA TGTGCCAGCAGTCGAAGAGCGGGAGGGGTGGAGACCCAGTACTTC. Translating it yields CASSRRAGGVETQYF.

V usage is TRBV19 and J usage is TRBJ1-5; a possible D gene is TRBD1 (6 bases). Looked up from germline, CDR1 is LNHDA and CDR2 is SQIVND (reference sequence). V lost 4 bases, J lost 3 bases, and 13 bases lay in between. The CDR3 has 15 residues. CDR3 bases: TGTGCCAGTAGTACCAACCAGGGGACCAATCAGCCCCAGCATTTT. Its translation is CASSTNQGTNQPQHF.

The CDR3: CASSPRDRGSNQPQHF. DNA for the CDR3: TGTGCCAGCAGCCCCCGGGACAGGGGTAGCAATCAGCCCCAGCATTTT. The chain recombines TRBV3-1 (or the pseudogene TRBV3-2) with TRBJ1-5, with 10 bases aligning to TRBD1. In germline, CDR1 is LGHDT, CDR2 YNNKEL (reference sequence). Losses at the gene ends were 4 bases for V and 0 bases for J; bases not matched to a gene: 3. The CDR3 runs to 16 residues.

The chain combines TRBV27 with TRBJ2-5; a possible D gene is TRBD1 (6 bases). The CDR3 has 15 residues. CDR1 MNHEY and CDR2 SMNVEV come from the germline V gene (reference sequence). Trimming took 5 bases from V and 1 from J, leaving 14 bases between them. CDR3 in amino acids: CASSPLGGAQETQYF. In nucleotides, the CDR3 is TGTGCCAGCAGTCCCCTAGGGGGAGCCCAAGAGACCCAGTACTTC.

The CDR3 nucleotides are TGTGCCTGGAGTGGCCGGTACGAGCAGTACTTC. Its translation is CAWSGRYEQYF. The chain uses TRBV30 and TRBJ2-7, with no clear D. This CDR3 is built from 11 residues. V was trimmed by 1 base and J by 4 bases, leaving 5 bases between them. Germline V CDR1 and CDR2: GTSNPN, SVGIG (reference sequence). Supplemented by reference TRBV30 and TRBJ2-7, the full variable domain reads SQTIHQWPATLVQPVGSPLSLECTVEGTSNPNLYWYRQAAGRGLQLLFYSVGIGQISSEVPQNLSASRPQDRQFILSSKKLLLSDSGFYLCAWSGRYEQYFGPGTRLTVT.

The gene calls are TRBV4-1 and TRBJ1-3; 7 positions match TRBD1. Germline assignment: CDR1 MGHRA and CDR2 YSYEKL. CDR3 size: 16 residues. V lost 2 bases, J lost 3 bases, and 7 bases stayed unmatched. For the CDR3, the DNA is TGCGCCAGCAGCCAACAACAGGGGACGAGTGGAAACACCATATATTTT. Its protein product is CASSQQQGTSGNTIYF.

The CDR3 region is CASSYGATQETQYF. DNA of the CDR3: TGTGCCAGCAGTTATGGGGCCACTCAAGAGACCCAGTACTTC. The rearrangement uses TRBV28 and TRBJ2-5; D is possibly TRBD1 (5 bases). The length of the CDR3 is 14 residues. Germline loops: CDR1 MDHEN, CDR2 SYDVKM. Trimming removed 4 bases at V and 2 bases at J, with 11 bases between.

The V and J genes are TRBV9 and TRBJ2-7; 12 bases align to TRBD1. CDR1 is SGDLS, CDR2 YYNGEE, per germline. This CDR3 region has 16 residues. The junction had 10 bases not matched to a gene; V was cut back by 5 bases and J by 4 bases. The CDR3 spells CASSPTGTGGEYEQYF. The CDR3 DNA reads TGTGCCAGCAGTCCCACCGGGACAGGGGGCGAGTACGAGCAGTACTTC.

This chain links TRBV9 with TRBJ2-1; 10 bases are shared with TRBD2. V dropped 5 bases and J dropped 7; count of bases not matched to a gene: 12. CDR3 length equals 16 residues. CDR1 is SGDLS, CDR2 YYNGEE, per germline. In DNA form, the CDR3 reads TGTGCCAGCAGTGCAGATACTAGCGGGAAATGGAATGAGCAGTTCTTC. Translating gives CASSADTSGKWNEQFF.

This chain uses TRBV9 with TRBJ2-3; 8 bases are shared with TRBD2. Losses at the gene ends were 4 bases for V and 3 bases for J; bases not matched to a gene: 10. CDR1 SGDLS and CDR2 YYNGEE come from the germline V gene. The length of the CDR3 is 16 residues. CDR3 amino acids: CASSLSGGGTTDTQYF. As DNA, the CDR3 is TGTGCCAGCAGCTTATCCGGGGGGGGGACAACAGATACGCAGTATTTT.

This clone was observed once. V is TRBV6-5 and J is TRBJ2-5; tentatively, D is TRBD2 (6 bases). V was cut by 7 bases and J by 4 bases, with 16 bases left in between. CDR3 length: 14 amino acids. Germline CDR1 and CDR2: MNHEY and SVGAGI. Here the CDR3 DNA reads TGTGCCAGCATGGGACTTCTTCACCCAGAGACCCAGTACTTC. Translating it yields CASMGLLHPETQYF.

The V and J genes are TRBV27 and TRBJ2-7; 12 bases are a match to TRBD1. The CDR3 totals 13 residues. Germline CDR1 MNHEY, CDR2 SMNVEV (reference sequence). Losses at the gene ends were 4 bases for V and 7 bases for J; bases not matched to a gene: 2. The CDR3 loop is CASSWDRGQEQYF. The DNA for the CDR3 is TGTGCCAGCAGTTGGGACAGGGGGCAGGAGCAGTACTTC.

The chain joins TRBV5-1 to TRBJ1-1, with TRBD1 identical over 9 bases. The V segment lost 4 bases and the J segment 4 bases; nucleotides outside the gene matches: 8. The CDR3 extends over 15 amino acids. Per the germline V gene, CDR1 is SGHRS and CDR2 is YFSETQ. CDR3 in DNA: TGCGCCAGCAGCCAAACACAGGGGGCTGTCACTGAAGCTTTCTTT. Translating it yields CASSQTQGAVTEAFF.

This clone was recorded a few times. The rearrangement joins TRBV5-4 to TRBJ1-1; 8 bases align to TRBD1. CDR3 length: 14 amino acids. V was pared by 3 bases and J by 4 bases, with 5 bases of the junction left unmatched. The germline V gene encodes CDR1 SGHNT and CDR2 YYREEE (reference sequence). CDR3 coding DNA: TGTGCCAGCAGCTGGACAGGGTTGAGCACTGAAGCTTTCTTT. Translating gives CASSWTGLSTEAFF.

The gene calls are TRBV29-1 and TRBJ2-6; unclear D gene. The V end lost 0 bases, the J end lost 1 base, and 16 bases lay between the germline ends. CDR1 SQVTM and CDR2 ANQGSEA come from the germline V gene. The CDR3 is 18 residues long. The CDR3 spells CSVEDDTAGRSGANVLTF. Here the CDR3 DNA reads TGCAGCGTTGAAGATGATACCGCAGGTCGTTCTGGGGCCAACGTCCTGACTTTC.

This clone was seen once. The chain uses TRBV5-5 and TRBJ2-7, with D possibly being TRBD2 (5 bases). This CDR3 has 18 residues. Deletions cut 4 bases from V and 0 bases from J, with 23 bases between. CDR1 and CDR2 (germline): SGHKS, YYEKEE (reference sequence). CDR3 loop: CASSRTSNSVFGSYEQYF. CDR3 nucleotides: TGTGCCAGCAGCCGAACTAGTAATAGTGTGTTTGGCTCCTACGAGCAGTACTTC.

This CDR3 is CASSLGTKQETQYF. In DNA form, the CDR3 reads TGCGCCAGCAGCTTGGGGACAAAGCAAGAGACCCAGTACTTC. V usage is TRBV5-1 and J usage is TRBJ2-5, with D tentatively TRBD1 (5 bases). Germline values: CDR1 SGHRS, CDR2 YFSETQ. The ends were cut back, 0 bases at V and 2 bases at J, with 8 bases in the middle. The CDR3 is made up of 14 amino acids.

The chain couples TRBV27 to TRBJ2-5; unclear D gene. V lost 10 bases and J lost 6, with 12 bases in between. The CDR3 runs to 11 residues. Per the germline V gene, CDR1 is MNHEY and CDR2 is SMNVEV (reference sequence). CDR3 DNA sequence: TGTGCCAAGATGGTACTCCAGACCCAGTACTTC. Translating it yields CAKMVLQTQYF.